Here is one TCR beta chain with its context. As yet, its antigen is unknown. These data originate in a study of shared clonotypes between healthy human individuals. Whole-study findings and limits: Clonotype sharing across donors was expected to vary with sequencing depth.

Methods used by the authors: Owing to the provision of junction-only sequences devoid of quality scores by immunoSEQ, filtering differed. Some clones are missing from TCRdb's copy, which holds only in-frame ones; the method was immunoSEQ multiplex PCR. Clone size and V and J calls were adopted from that table, with D and trimming inferred from the DNA. Here the sample spans about 380,000 clones, about 96% being singletons. CDR3 length: 15 amino acids. Germline CDR1 is MNHEY and CDR2 is SVGAGI. V was pared by 2 bases and J by 0 bases, with 10 bases between. This clonotype was sampled from a young man in good health. The sequencing sample was made of memory CD8+ T cells sorted from blood. Subset described: CD45RO+ cells pooled with CCR7-negative TemRA cells. The chain links TRBV6-5 to TRBJ1-2; D is ambiguous. The CDR3: CASSYTDRANYGYTF. DNA for the CDR3: TGTGCCAGCAGTTACACAGACCGGGCTAACTATGGCTACACCTTC.